This entry describes one T cell receptor (beta chain). Its antigen is currently unknown. Germline CDR1 SGHVS, CDR2 FQNEAQ. The CDR3 contains 14 residues. V was shortened by 6 bases and J by 2 bases, with 14 bases between the two germline ends. Using immunoSEQ multiplex PCR, the repertoire was profiled, and TCRdb retains in-frame clones only, with some absent. Among 150,000 to 200,000 clones, more than 75% were seen once, and the ten largest hold roughly 25%. The data originate from a study of T cell responses to AZD1222 COVID-19 vaccine. Overall study findings and caveats: Repertoires were obtained only post-peak T cell response. White British people made up most donors, females outnumbered males, and clonal diversity was possibly underestimated. Variant regions that are unmutated are reportedly the target of nearly half of spike-specific TCRs. Two AZD1222 doses significantly raised spike-specific TCR breadth and depth over controls.

Sequences were derived from peripheral blood, sampled 28 days after the second AZD1222 dose. The clonotype comes from an adult who received the AZD1222 COVID-19 vaccine. The chain links TRBV7-8 to TRBJ2-7; D could derive from TRBD1 or TRBD2 (5 bases each). The chain's CDR3 is CASSSRDGTYEQYF. CDR3 DNA: TGTGCCAGCAGTTCCCGGGACGGTACCTACGAGCAGTACTTC. Based on the CDR3 plus reference TRBV7-8 and TRBJ2-7, the full variable domain is GAGVSQSPRYKVAKRGQDVALRCDPISGHVSLFWYQQALGQGPEFLTYFQNEAQLDKSGLPSDRFFAERPEGSVSTLKIQRTQQEDSAVYLCASSSRDGTYEQYFGPGTRLTVT.